This entry lists 12 T cell receptor beta chains sequenced from one sample in a study of blood T cell repertoires in COVID-19. The method was immunoSEQ multiplex PCR; TCRdb's version includes in-frame clones alone and lacks a portion of them. The profile shows 250,000 to 350,000 clones, 87% of them singletons. The sample consisted of peripheral blood. Every receptor here comes from a woman in her forties or fifties who had recovered from COVID-19.

V usage is TRBV7-8 and J usage is TRBJ1-3, with D uncertain. The CDR3 contains 13 residues. V gave up 5 bases and J gave up 3 bases, with 8 bases separating them. Germline CDR1 is SGHVS and CDR2 is FQNEAQ. The CDR3 spells CASSLLSGNTIYF. The CDR3 DNA is TGTGCCAGCAGCCTGTTGAGTGGAAACACCATATATTTT.

The rearrangement links TRBV6-2 or TRBV6-3 to TRBJ2-1; 13 bases map to TRBD2. This CDR3 has 18 residues. CDR1 MNHEY and CDR2 SVGEGT come from the germline V gene. V trimming: 2 bases; J trimming: 5 bases; junction bases outside the gene matches: 9. This CDR3 reads CASSYTAGTSGDDNEQFF. The CDR3 region has the DNA TGTGCCAGCAGTTACACCGCCGGGACTAGCGGGGATGACAATGAGCAGTTCTTC.

This rearrangement joins TRBV24-1 to TRBJ2-7; no clear D. The CDR3 contains 12 residues. Germline V gene lookup returns CDR1 KGHDR and CDR2 SFDVKD. Trimming took 5 bases from V and 6 from J, leaving 10 bases between them. DNA of the CDR3: TGTGCCACCAGTGCTACTACGGGCGAGCAGTACTTC. Translation: CATSATTGEQYF.

V and J are TRBV10-3 and TRBJ1-2; no firm D call. The V end was cut by 0 bases, the J end by 3 bases, with 5 bases between. Germline CDR1 is ENHRY and CDR2 is SYGVKD. The CDR3 is 13 residues long. The CDR3 DNA is TGTGCCATCAGTGAGTCGGGAGACTATGGCTACACCTTC. Its protein product is CAISESGDYGYTF.

The chain recombines TRBV7-2 with TRBJ2-5, with TRBD1 matching 7 bases. V lost 0 bases and J lost 5; bases outside the gene matches: 3. The germline V gene has CDR1 SGHTA and CDR2 FQGNSA. The CDR3 runs to 14 residues. The CDR3 sequence is CASSLATGWETQYF. CDR3 coding DNA: TGTGCCAGCAGCTTAGCGACAGGGTGGGAGACCCAGTACTTC.

The chain employs TRBV19 and TRBJ2-5, with TRBD2 matching 16 bases. Germline loops: CDR1 LNHDA, CDR2 SQIVND (reference sequence). The trim removed 3 bases at V and 2 bases at J, leaving 3 bases unmatched. This CDR3 has 17 amino acids. CDR3 DNA sequence: TGTGCCAGTAGTATCGGGACTAGCGGGAGGGGGCAAGAGACCCAGTACTTC. It specifies CASSIGTSGRGQETQYF.

This chain uses TRBV18 with TRBJ1-6, with D tentatively TRBD1 (6 bases). Trimming shortened V by 3 bases and J by 6 bases, and 18 bases separated the two germline ends. The germline V gene encodes CDR1 KGHSH and CDR2 LQKENI. CDR3 size: 17 residues. CDR3 DNA: TGTGCCAGCTCACCCCTGAGCAGGGGTCAGGGTAATTCACCCCTCCACTTT. Translating gives CASSPLSRGQGNSPLHF.

The chain carries TRBV19 and TRBJ2-7; TRBD1 aligns across 7 bases. Germline V gene data show CDR1 as LNHDA and CDR2 as SQIVND (reference sequence). V dropped 6 bases and J dropped 3; count of bases not matched to a gene: 8. The CDR3 length is 14 residues. CDR3 amino acids: CASRVTRDSYEQYF. The CDR3 DNA sequence: TGTGCCAGTAGGGTGACCCGGGACAGCTACGAGCAGTACTTC.

This clone was seen only once. The rearrangement joins TRBV28 to TRBJ1-1; 9 bases map to TRBD1. Germline loops: CDR1 MDHEN, CDR2 SYDVKM. V lost 5 bases and J lost 2; bases outside the gene matches: 3. The CDR3 runs to 14 residues. The CDR3 is CASSTTGGNTEAFF. CDR3 coding DNA: TGTGCCAGCAGTACTACAGGGGGCAACACTGAAGCTTTCTTT.

The CDR3 reads CASSPGLAGEQYF. As DNA, the CDR3 is TGTGCCAGCAGTCCGGGACTAGCGGGGGAGCAGTACTTC. V usage is TRBV12-3 or TRBV12-4 and J usage is TRBJ2-7; 13 bases map to TRBD2. The length of the CDR3 is 13 residues. The J segment lost 7 bases and the V segment lost 5 bases, leaving 2 bases of the junction unmatched.

The table lists this clone with a count of one. The chain uses TRBV12-3 or TRBV12-4 and TRBJ1-2, with 7 nucleotides matching TRBD1. The CDR3 sequence is 12 residues long. With 2 bases clipped from V and 8 bases from J, the junction kept 2 bases outside the gene matches. Written as DNA, the CDR3 is TGTGCCAGCAGTTTAACAGGGGACGGCTACACCTTC. Translation: CASSLTGDGYTF.

With regard to this clone: This sample includes further DNA sequences coding for the same CDR3. V is TRBV5-1 and J is TRBJ2-5; D may be TRBD1 (5 bases). The CDR3 has 14 residues. The V end lost 2 bases, the J end lost 3 bases, and 11 bases lay between the germline ends. The germline gives CDR1 SGHRS, CDR2 YFSETQ. Here the CDR3 reads CASSLGQGKETQYF. CDR3 nucleotides: TGCGCCAGCAGCTTAGGGCAGGGCAAAGAGACCCAGTACTTC.